Listed below are T cell receptor beta chains from one sample, sequenced in a study of cytomegalovirus exposure and HLA in healthy donors. Assay used: immunoSEQ multiplex PCR; TCRdb lists only in-frame clones, some missing. The sample includes roughly 150,000 clones, around four fifths of them seen just once. The sequencing sample was made of PBMCs. The receptors originated from a boy aged 2 to 9 in good health and CMV-seronegative. The CDR3 runs from the conserved cysteine through the conserved F or W. The D gene is left open where the match is weak. Some rows mark clone size as missing; the rest say once, few, many or name a class of expanded clone.

CDR3 DNA	CDR3 protein	D gene	clone size	V gene	J gene
TGTGCCAGCAGTGATCGGCGGGGGAGCACCGGGGAGCTGTTTTTT	CASSDRRGSTGELFF	TRBD2	-	TRBV6-1	TRBJ2-2
TGCGCCAGCAGCTTGGGGGGCCCTAGCACAGATACGCAGTATTTT	CASSLGGPSTDTQYF	-	-	TRBV5-1	TRBJ2-3
TGTGCCAGCAGTTACTCCAGCGGGGGTCTACCTGAAGCTTTCTTT	CASSYSSGGLPEAFF	-	-	TRBV6-6	TRBJ1-1
TGTGCCAGCAGCTTGGAGAGGGGGTTCACCACAGATACGCAGTATTTT	CASSLERGFTTDTQYF	-	few	TRBV5-4	TRBJ2-3
TGCGCCAGCAGCCGAGAGGACGGGAACGAGCAGTACTTC	CASSREDGNEQYF	-	-	TRBV5-1	TRBJ2-7
TGTGCCAGCAGCCAAGTAACTAGCGGGAGGGGTGGCGGGGAGCTGTTTTTT	CASSQVTSGRGGGELFF	TRBD2	-	TRBV4-2	TRBJ2-2
TGTGCCAGCAGTGACGAGGCCTGGGATACGCAGTATTTT	CASSDEAWDTQYF	-	once	TRBV6-4	TRBJ2-3
TGCGCCAGCAGAGGAGGCGGGGCCACTGAAGCTTTCTTT	CASRGGGATEAFF	-	-	TRBV4-3	TRBJ1-1
TGTGCCAGCAGTGAAAGTAGCGGGAGGGCCAAGGACATTCAGTACTTC	CASSESSGRAKDIQYF	TRBD2	-	TRBV6-1	TRBJ2-4
TGTGCCAGCAGCACTCTCCGGGACTACTCCTACGAGCAGTACTTC	CASSTLRDYSYEQYF	TRBD2	-	TRBV5-6	TRBJ2-7
TGTGCCACCGAGGGCAATAGCAATCAGCCCCAGCATTTT	CATEGNSNQPQHF	-	-	TRBV2	TRBJ1-5
TGTGCCAGCAGCAAAGAAGGGCGGCTAGCGGGTTGGTATTACGAGCAGTACTTC	CASSKEGRLAGWYYEQYF	-	-	TRBV21-1	TRBJ2-7
TGTGCCAGCAGCTTCGGACTAGCGGGGTACAATGAGCAGTTCTTC	CASSFGLAGYNEQFF	TRBD2	-	TRBV13	TRBJ2-1
TGTGCCAGCAGCGGGGGGGAGTACCAAGAGACCCAGTACTTC	CASSGGEYQETQYF	TRBD2	-	TRBV7-9	TRBJ2-5
TGCAGCGTTCTTGAGGGCTACGAGCAGTACTTC	CSVLEGYEQYF	-	-	TRBV29-1	TRBJ2-7
TGTGCCAGCAGCGCAGTCCTCGGGACAGGGGGAAATAATGAAAAACTGTTTTTT	CASSAVLGTGGNNEKLFF	TRBD1	-	TRBV9	TRBJ1-4
TGTGCCAGCAGCTTCCGAGGAATTCACATAACACGGAACACTGAAGCTTTCTTT	CASSFRGIHITRNTEAFF	-	-	TRBV11-3	TRBJ1-1
TGTGCCAGCAGCCTTTGGACAGGGGGCTATGGCTACACCTTC	CASSLWTGGYGYTF	TRBD1	once	TRBV7-9	TRBJ1-2